These 12 T cell receptor beta chains share one sample of origin, sequenced in a study of cytomegalovirus exposure and HLA in healthy donors (dated by TCRdb to 2015 to 2018). The library was prepared using the immunoSEQ multiplex PCR assay. TCRdb took over this immuneACCESS table, retaining in-frame rearrangements with V and J assigned. Such tables are incomplete; in checked studies, under half of the missing clones stem from an unresolved V gene, and the remainder is unexplained. The sample table records a few hundred thousand clones; around 91% of these occur just once. The top ten clonotypes cover roughly 0.4% of the sample. The sample taken for sequencing was PBMCs. The receptors shown here come from a woman aged 18-35 years in good health and CMV-seronegative.

The chain uses TRBV28 and TRBJ2-5, with D possibly matching TRBD2 (6 bases). CDR1 is MDHEN and CDR2 is SYDVKM in the germline V gene. CDR3 length equals 17 residues. Trimming left V 3 bases short and J 3 bases short, with 20 bases between. CDR3: CASSFRPYGGGEETQYF. CDR3 sequence (DNA): TGTGCCAGCAGTTTCAGACCATATGGGGGAGGTGAAGAGACCCAGTACTTC.

V is TRBV7-9 and J is TRBJ1-4, with 8 bases lining up with TRBD1. Per germline, CDR1 SEHNR and CDR2 FQNEAQ (reference sequence). This CDR3 has 16 amino acids. J lost 8 bases, V lost 5 bases, and 13 bases had no gene match. For the CDR3, the DNA is TGTGCCAGCAGCGCCAACCCCAGGGGGCCTGAAGAAAAACTGTTTTTT. Translating gives CASSANPRGPEEKLFF.

In DNA form, the CDR3 reads TGCAGCGTTGAGGAGGGGACCTTCTACGAGCAGTACTTC. This gives the protein CSVEEGTFYEQYF. The V and J genes are TRBV29-1 and TRBJ2-7, with D perhaps TRBD2 (6 bases). Trimming stripped 3 bases from V and 3 bases from J, with 12 bases between. Per the germline V gene, CDR1 is SQVTM and CDR2 is ANQGSEA. The CDR3 is 13 amino acids.

The sample holds one count of this clone. This chain uses TRBV7-9 with TRBJ1-2; the D gene is possibly TRBD1 (6 bases). Trimming pared 0 bases from V and 0 bases from J, leaving 8 bases between. Germline V gene data show CDR1 as SEHNR and CDR2 as FQNEAQ (reference sequence). The CDR3 has 15 residues. The CDR3 loop reads CASSLAGGPNYGYTF. The CDR3 DNA sequence: TGTGCCAGCAGCTTAGCGGGGGGGCCTAACTATGGCTACACCTTC.

The rearrangement links TRBV28 to TRBJ1-6; the D is unclear. The CDR3 spans 14 residues. V was cut by 6 bases and J by 7 bases, with 13 bases left in between. Germline V gives CDR1 MDHEN, CDR2 SYDVKM. CDR3 coding DNA: TGTGCCAGCAGCATGGGCCCCGCCAATTCACCCCTCCACTTT. This translates into CASSMGPANSPLHF.

The chain employs TRBV9 and TRBJ2-5; 9 bases fit TRBD2. CDR3 length equals 16 residues. Germline V gene lookup returns CDR1 SGDLS and CDR2 YYNGEE. V lost 4 bases and J lost 5; bases outside the gene matches: 12. CDR3 DNA sequence: TGTGCCAGCAGCATGAGTCCGGGACTAGCTCTGGAGACCCAGTACTTC. Protein sequence: CASSMSPGLALETQYF.

V usage is TRBV28 and J usage is TRBJ1-2, with D uncertain. Trimming removed 7 bases from V and 2 bases from J, with 11 bases in between. CDR3 length: 13 residues. Germline V gene lookup returns CDR1 MDHEN and CDR2 SYDVKM. CDR3 bases: TGTGCCAGCACCCTCAGCAGGAACTATGGCTACACCTTC. Protein sequence: CASTLSRNYGYTF.

The V call is TRBV7-9, the J call TRBJ2-1; 8 nucleotides line up with TRBD1. V lost 5 bases to trimming and J lost 7 bases; unmatched junction nucleotides: 7. From germline, CDR1 is SEHNR and CDR2 FQNEAQ (reference sequence). The CDR3 consists of 14 residues. The CDR3 coding sequence is TGTGCCAGCAGCCCCGGGACAGGACCTAATGAGCAGTTCTTC. Encoded protein: CASSPGTGPNEQFF.

The V and J genes are TRBV11-3 and TRBJ2-1; 9 bases line up with TRBD1. The CDR3 sequence is 15 residues long. Trimming took 5 bases from V and 3 from J; bases not matched to a gene: 5. Germline CDR1 and CDR2: SGHNT and YENEEA. The CDR3 nucleotides are TGTGCCAGCAGCCCCGGGACAGGGAGCTACAATGAGCAGTTCTTC. This gives the protein CASSPGTGSYNEQFF.

V and J are TRBV4-1 and TRBJ1-5; 7 bases are a match to TRBD1. The CDR3 is 14 amino acids. The trim removed 3 bases at V and 5 bases at J, leaving 4 bases unmatched. Germline CDR1 and CDR2: MGHRA and YSYEKL. CDR3 loop: CASSQTGTYQPQHF. The CDR3 DNA reads TGCGCCAGCAGCCAGACAGGGACCTATCAGCCCCAGCATTTT.

The V call is TRBV11-2, the J call TRBJ1-6; D gene ambiguous. The germline V gene encodes CDR1 SGHAT and CDR2 FQNNGV. CDR3 size: 12 residues. V gave up 1 base and J gave up 10 bases, with 5 bases separating them. CDR3 residues: CASSLGSSPLHF. As DNA, the CDR3 is TGTGCCAGCAGCTTAGGGAGCTCACCCCTCCACTTT.

This sequence joins TRBV11-2 and TRBJ2-1; unclear D gene. Looked up from germline, CDR1 is SGHAT and CDR2 is FQNNGV. Deletions cut 2 bases from V and 10 bases from J, with 12 bases between. The CDR3 is 13 amino acids. The CDR3, as DNA: TGTGCCAGCAGCTTAAACGTGGGTAGCGAGCAGTTCTTC. This gives the protein CASSLNVGSEQFF.